These 5 T cell receptor beta chains originate from one sample sequenced in a study of radiation and T cells in renal cell carcinoma. Time point noted: baseline pretreatment blood. Treatment indicated: 15 Gy SBRT to primary tumor, nephrectomy 4 weeks later. Produced via immunoSEQ multiplex PCR; TCRdb's table is partial and in-frame only. This table holds 140,000 or so clones, nearly 90% found once. The sample was blood, taken from a patient whose treatment included radiotherapy and nephrectomy. The receptor source for this set is a woman aged 50 to 65 with renal cell carcinoma.

The V and J genes are TRBV25-1 and TRBJ1-6; unclear D gene. V was clipped by 6 bases and J by 7 bases, with 7 bases between them. Germline assignment: CDR1 MGHDK and CDR2 SYGVNS. This CDR3 has 12 residues. CDR3 in amino acids: CASRDGNSPLHF. DNA of the CDR3: TGTGCCAGCAGGGACGGAAATTCACCCCTCCACTTT.

The V gene is TRBV25-1, the J gene TRBJ1-1; D is perhaps TRBD1 (5 bases). Germline CDR1 MGHDK, CDR2 SYGVNS. CDR3 size: 15 residues. Trimming shortened V by 1 base and J by 1 base, and 10 bases separated the two germline ends. CDR3 in DNA: TGTGCCAGCAGTGAATGGGCAGGGCGGAACACTGAAGCTTTCTTT. This sequence encodes CASSEWAGRNTEAFF.

This clone was seen a single time. The chain uses TRBV15 and TRBJ1-1, with D hard to call. With 1 base removed from V and 1 base from J, the gap between germline ends came to 10 bases. Germline CDR1 LNHNV, CDR2 YYDKDF (reference sequence). CDR3 size: 15 residues. CDR3 in DNA: TGTGCCACCAGCAGAGTCGGCCTAGGGAACACTGAAGCTTTCTTT. Translated, it gives CATSRVGLGNTEAFF.

In this sample, this clone turned up once. The chain carries TRBV6-5 and TRBJ2-7; weak D call: TRBD1 (7 bases). The CDR3 totals 15 residues. With 6 bases removed from V and 5 bases from J, the gap between germline ends came to 20 bases. Germline assignment: CDR1 MNHEY and CDR2 SVGAGI. CDR3 loop: CASSQRTGGTHEQYF. In DNA form, the CDR3 reads TGTGCCAGCAGCCAAAGGACAGGAGGGACCCACGAGCAGTACTTC.

The V call is TRBV5-1, the J call TRBJ1-2, with D perhaps matching TRBD1 (6 bases). Germline V gene data show CDR1 as SGHRS and CDR2 as YFSETQ. CDR3 length: 12 amino acids. V dropped 6 bases and J dropped 8 bases, with 14 bases sitting between them. CDR3 nucleotide sequence: TGCGCCAGCAATCCAGGGGAAGGGGGCTACACCTTC. This gives the protein CASNPGEGGYTF.